This TCR beta chain was identified during a study of T cell responses to AZD1222 COVID-19 vaccine. Whole-study context: Analyses pooled second doses at about 4 or about 12 weeks. The study's findings and limits: Unmutated variant regions are reportedly targeted by nearly half of spike-specific TCRs. At study baseline, merely about 6 AZD1222 recipients were seropositive.

Libraries were prepared by immunoSEQ multiplex PCR; TCRdb keeps only in-frame clonotypes and omits some of them. The sample holds 150,000 to 200,000 clones, about nine tenths seen once. About this clone itself: The antigen is undetermined.

The receptor was isolated from an adult in good health. The sample was peripheral blood, taken on day 0 of AZD1222 vaccination.

CDR3 amino acids: CASSEQGVPNYGYTF. The CDR3, as DNA: TGTGCCAGCAGTGAACAGGGGGTCCCTAACTATGGCTACACCTTC. The V call is TRBV2, the J call TRBJ1-2, with TRBD1 matching over 7 bases. V lost 2 bases, J lost 0 bases, and 3 bases stayed unmatched. This CDR3 has 15 residues. Germline CDR1 SNHLY, CDR2 FYNNEI.